Detailed here is one T cell receptor beta chain. Its matching antigen is unknown. The data were taken from a study of B cell selection in AIRE deficiency. Study results and caveats: AIRE-deficient Tconv and Treg repertoires matched healthy donors in TCRBV, CDR3 length, diversity. Of more than 3,000 shared Treg TCRbeta sequences, about 32% were healthy-only, just over 9% patient-only. Around a third of healthy-donor shared Treg TCRbeta sequences appeared in patient Tconv cells. Shorter CDR3s marked shared Treg sequences, biased toward few non-templated insertions.

CD4+CD127+ cells were sorted as the conventional CD4 T cells. Profiled with immunoSEQ multiplex PCR; TCRdb holds only in-frame clones, not every one. The sample has 20,000 to 25,000 clones, approximately 97% seen once. Germline V gene data show CDR1 as ENHRY and CDR2 as SYGVKD. The V end was cut by 2 bases, the J end by 1 base, with 8 bases between. The CDR3 spans 14 residues. The sample taken for sequencing was conventional CD4+ T cells sorted from PBMCs. This TCR was recovered from a human donor with AIRE deficiency. The chain couples TRBV10-3 to TRBJ1-1; unclear D gene. The CDR3 loop reads CAISEVDGNTEAFF. In nucleotides, the CDR3 is TGTGCCATCAGTGAGGTGGACGGGAACACTGAAGCTTTCTTT.